This entry concerns a single TCR beta chain. Its antigen remains unidentified. V lost 4 bases and J lost 3; bases outside the gene matches: 9. Germline CDR1 is LNHDA and CDR2 is SQIVND (reference sequence). The CDR3 runs to 16 residues. Indicated treatment: roughly 19 received Ad26.COV2.S at low or high dose, single or two shots; 5 received placebo; per-sample allocation not given. Collection of samples fell on day 63 after the first vaccine or placebo injection. These data originate in a study of Ad26.COV2.S vaccination and SARS-CoV-2 variants. Notes on the study in general: Possibly, TCR breadth and depth analyses underestimated total T cell responses.

Sequenced by immunoSEQ multiplex PCR; TCRdb stores in-frame clones only, minus some. The sample shows about 400,000 clones, 89% of them seen only once. Sequenced material: peripheral blood, taken in a trial of Ad26.COV2.S vaccine versus placebo. This rearrangement joins TRBV19 to TRBJ2-1; TRBD1 aligns across 7 bases. This TCR was sampled from a person between 18 and 60 years old who received the Ad26.COV2.S COVID-19 vaccine or a placebo. CDR3 nucleotide sequence: TGTGCCAGTAGTAGGGCGACAGGGTTACGCTACAATGAGCAGTTCTTC. Translation: CASSRATGLRYNEQFF.